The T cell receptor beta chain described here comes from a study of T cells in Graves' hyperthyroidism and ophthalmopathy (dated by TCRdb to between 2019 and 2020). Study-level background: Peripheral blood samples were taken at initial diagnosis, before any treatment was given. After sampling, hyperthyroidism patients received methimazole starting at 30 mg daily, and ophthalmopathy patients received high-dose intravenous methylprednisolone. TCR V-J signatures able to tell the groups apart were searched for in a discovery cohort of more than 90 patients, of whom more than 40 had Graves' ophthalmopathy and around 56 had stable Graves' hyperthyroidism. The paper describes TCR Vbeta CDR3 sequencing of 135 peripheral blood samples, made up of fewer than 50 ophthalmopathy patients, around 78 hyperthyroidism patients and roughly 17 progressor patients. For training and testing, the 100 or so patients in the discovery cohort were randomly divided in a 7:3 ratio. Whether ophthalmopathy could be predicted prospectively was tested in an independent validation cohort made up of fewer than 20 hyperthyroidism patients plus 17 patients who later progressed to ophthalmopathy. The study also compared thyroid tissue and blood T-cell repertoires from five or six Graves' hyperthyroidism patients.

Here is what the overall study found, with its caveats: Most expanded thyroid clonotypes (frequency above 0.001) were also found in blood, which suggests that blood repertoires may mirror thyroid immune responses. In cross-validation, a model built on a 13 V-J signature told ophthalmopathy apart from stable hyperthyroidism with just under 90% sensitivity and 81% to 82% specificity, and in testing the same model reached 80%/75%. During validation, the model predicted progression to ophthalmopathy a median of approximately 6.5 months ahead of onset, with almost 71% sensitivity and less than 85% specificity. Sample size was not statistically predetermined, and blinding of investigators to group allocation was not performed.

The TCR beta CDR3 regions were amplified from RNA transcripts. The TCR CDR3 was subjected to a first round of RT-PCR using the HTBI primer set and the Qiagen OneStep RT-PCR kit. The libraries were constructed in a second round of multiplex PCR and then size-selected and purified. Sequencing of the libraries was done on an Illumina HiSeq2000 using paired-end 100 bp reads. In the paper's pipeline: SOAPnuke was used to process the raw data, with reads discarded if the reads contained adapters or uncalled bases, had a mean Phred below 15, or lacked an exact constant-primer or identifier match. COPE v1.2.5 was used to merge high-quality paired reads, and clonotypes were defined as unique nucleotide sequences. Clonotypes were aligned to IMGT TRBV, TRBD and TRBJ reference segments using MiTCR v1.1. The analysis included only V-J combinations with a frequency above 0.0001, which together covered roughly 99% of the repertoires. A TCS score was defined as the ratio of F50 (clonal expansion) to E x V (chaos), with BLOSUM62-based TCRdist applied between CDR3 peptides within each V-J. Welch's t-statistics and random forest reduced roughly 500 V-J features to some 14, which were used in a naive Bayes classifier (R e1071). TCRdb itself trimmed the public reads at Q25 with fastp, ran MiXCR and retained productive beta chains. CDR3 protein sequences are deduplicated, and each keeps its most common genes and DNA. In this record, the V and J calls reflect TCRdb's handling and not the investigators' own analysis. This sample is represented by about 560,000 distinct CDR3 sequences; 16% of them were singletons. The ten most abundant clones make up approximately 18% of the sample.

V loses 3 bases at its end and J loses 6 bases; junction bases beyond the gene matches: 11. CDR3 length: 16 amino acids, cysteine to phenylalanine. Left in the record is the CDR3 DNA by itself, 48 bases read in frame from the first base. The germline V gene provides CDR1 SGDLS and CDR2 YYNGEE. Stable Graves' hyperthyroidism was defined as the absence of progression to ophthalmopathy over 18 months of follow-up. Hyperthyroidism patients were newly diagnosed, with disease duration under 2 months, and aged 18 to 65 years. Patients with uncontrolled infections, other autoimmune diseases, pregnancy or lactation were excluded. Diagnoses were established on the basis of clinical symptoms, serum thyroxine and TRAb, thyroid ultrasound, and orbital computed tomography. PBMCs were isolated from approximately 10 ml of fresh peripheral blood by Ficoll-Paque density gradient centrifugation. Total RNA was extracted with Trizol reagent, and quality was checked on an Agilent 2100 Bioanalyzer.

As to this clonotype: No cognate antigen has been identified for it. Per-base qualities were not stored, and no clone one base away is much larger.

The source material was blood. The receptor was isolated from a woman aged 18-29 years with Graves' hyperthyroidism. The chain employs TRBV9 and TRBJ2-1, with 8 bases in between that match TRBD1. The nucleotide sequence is TGTGCCAGCAGCGGCCTGGGGCAGGGGGCCTTCAATGAGCAGTTCTTC. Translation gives CASSGLGQGAFNEQFF. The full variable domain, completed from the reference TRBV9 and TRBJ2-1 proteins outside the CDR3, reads DSGVTQTPKHLITATGQRVTLRCSPRSGDLSVYWYQQSLDQGLQFLIQYYNGEERAKGNILERFSAQQFPDLHSELNLSSLELGDSALYFCASSGLGQGAFNEQFFGPGTRLTVL.